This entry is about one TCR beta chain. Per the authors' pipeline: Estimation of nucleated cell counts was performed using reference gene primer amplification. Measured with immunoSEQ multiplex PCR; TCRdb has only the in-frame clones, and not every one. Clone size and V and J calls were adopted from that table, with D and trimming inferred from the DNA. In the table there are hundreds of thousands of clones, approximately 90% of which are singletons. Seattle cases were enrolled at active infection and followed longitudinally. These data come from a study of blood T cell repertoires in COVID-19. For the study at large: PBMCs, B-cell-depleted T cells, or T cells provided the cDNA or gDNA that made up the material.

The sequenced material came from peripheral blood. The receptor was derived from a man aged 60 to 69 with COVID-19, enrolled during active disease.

DNA of the CDR3: TGTGCCAGCAGCCAACAGGGACATACGGCTTTCTTT. Translating gives CASSQQGHTAFF. V is TRBV3-1 (or the pseudogene TRBV3-2) and J is TRBJ1-1; TRBD1 might be the D (6 bases). Germline loops: CDR1 LGHDT, CDR2 YNNKEL (reference sequence). Trimming left V 2 bases short and J 11 bases short, with 12 bases between. There are 12 residues in the CDR3.